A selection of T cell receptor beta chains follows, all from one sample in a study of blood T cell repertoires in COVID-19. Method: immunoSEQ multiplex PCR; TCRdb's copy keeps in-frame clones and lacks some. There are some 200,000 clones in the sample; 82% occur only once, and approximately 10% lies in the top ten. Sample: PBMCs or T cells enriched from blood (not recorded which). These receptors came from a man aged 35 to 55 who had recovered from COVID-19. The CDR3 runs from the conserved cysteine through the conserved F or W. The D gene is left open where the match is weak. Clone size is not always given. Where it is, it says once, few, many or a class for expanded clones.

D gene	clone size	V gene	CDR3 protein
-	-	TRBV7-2	CASSLGGTAGNTIYF
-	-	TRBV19	CASSIGNNEQFF
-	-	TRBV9	CASSVSNQETQYF
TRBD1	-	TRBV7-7	CASSFTGTAQETQYF
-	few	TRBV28	CASSFQGTEAFF
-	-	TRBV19	CASSINYSNQPQHF
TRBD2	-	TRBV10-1	CASSESRLAGYITSTDTQYF
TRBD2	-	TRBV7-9	CASSRAGSTDTQYF
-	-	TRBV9	CASSVGGAGNSPLHF
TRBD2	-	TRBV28	CASHLGAGEVYEQYF
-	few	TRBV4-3	CASSQGYEADGYTF
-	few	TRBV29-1	CSAGGRNNEKLFF
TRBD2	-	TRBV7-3	CASSPLAGGGEQFF
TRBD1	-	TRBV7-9	CASSQGQSGSPLHF
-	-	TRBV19	CASSIGQGYEQYF
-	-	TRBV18	CASSRGVAYEQYF
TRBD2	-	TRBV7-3	CASSSRTLAGAGELFF
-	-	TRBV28	CASSTQMTGELFF
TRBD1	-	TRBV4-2	CASSQGTGYGYTF
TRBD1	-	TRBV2	CASSSNRGRANEKLFF
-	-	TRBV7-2	CASGAQNSPLHF
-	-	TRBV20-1	CSARITTEAFF
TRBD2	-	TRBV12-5	CASGSYLAGGPFSTDTQYF
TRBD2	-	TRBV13	CASSAWTSFGGANVLTF